These T cell receptor beta chains were read from a single sample in a study of cytomegalovirus exposure and HLA in healthy donors. Assay: immunoSEQ multiplex PCR; the TCRdb copy retains only in-frame clones and omits some. The sample data list 68,000 or so clones. The specimen sequenced was PBMCs. These receptors were taken from a female donor in good health and CMV-seropositive. CDR3s leave out the opening cysteine and the closing phenylalanine or tryptophan.

>TRBV19|TRBJ2-7
ASTLGRGLGEQY
>TRBV7-2|TRBJ2-2
ASSLDITGELF
>TRBV7-9|TRBJ2-6
ASSLSGGRSGANVLT
>TRBV15|TRBJ2-7
ATSPRLASSYEQY
>TRBV13|TRBJ1-2
ASNPRGFPNYGYT
>TRBV5-1|TRBJ1-2
ASSLTRQGDSYGYT
>TRBV6-5|TRBJ2-2
ASSYSQTGELF
>TRBV7-9|TRBJ1-2
ASSSDRANYGYT
>TRBV5-1|TRBJ2-3
ASSGLALGTDTQY
>TRBV5-1|TRBJ2-7
ASSGGLAGVYEQY
>TRBV6-6|TRBJ1-3
ASSYSPGGNTIY
>TRBV7-8|TRBJ1-2
ASSLTADGYT
>TRBV29-1|TRBJ2-7
SVALQGGTYEQY
>TRBV30|TRBJ2-7
AWTHGRYEQY
>TRBV6-5|TRBJ2-7
ASRPRTGMGEQY
>TRBV25-1|TRBJ2-7
ASNLTGTHEQY
>TRBV7-2|TRBJ2-1
ASSILADPSYNEQF
>TRBV28|TRBJ1-4
ASFQPGEKLF
>TRBV14|TRBJ1-2
ASSHSPGLYGYT
>TRBV13|TRBJ2-7
ASSPTTPFSGDLSYEQY
>TRBV7-6|TRBJ2-5
ASSLGTSAQETQY
>TRBV5-6|TRBJ1-2
ASSRRGGYT
>TRBV15|TRBJ1-2
ATSRDYQKGYT
>TRBV5-1|TRBJ2-2
ASSSTYRILNTGELF
>TRBV18|TRBJ2-7
ASSPDAGSYEQY
>TRBV28|TRBJ2-4
ASSFGRGNIQY
>TRBV7-2|TRBJ2-1
ASGGQRNEQF
>TRBV9|TRBJ1-4
ASSATTGLGEKLF
>TRBV15|TRBJ2-5
ATSNGTSVSQETQY
>TRBV4-3|TRBJ1-2
ASSEKGQRGYT
>TRBV27|NA
ASSFSGGVSYEQY